The present TCR beta chain was sequenced within a study of T cells after yellow fever vaccination. Study context: For low cell numbers, libraries were made with SMART-Seq v4 Ultra Low Input.

Trimming removed 11 bases at V and 0 bases at J, with 13 bases between. CDR3 size: 13 residues. TCRdb passed the 5' RACE reads through MiXCR, listing each CDR3 protein once. The sample has hundreds of thousands of distinct CDR3 sequences, around a fifth seen once; the top ten hold about a sixth. Notes on this clonotype: Antigen unknown.

Study-level results: A weaker secondary response peaked on day 5, the primary on day 15. Only a small proportion of the clonotypes turned up in both the CD4 and the CD8 compartments, likely arising from convergent recombination.

The material was PBMCs, obtained roughly 23 days after the first yellow fever vaccination. The chain employs TRBV12-3 or TRBV12-4 and TRBJ1-2, with D unresolved. The clonotype comes from a man younger than 35 who received the YFV17D yellow fever vaccine. CDR3 protein: CAAASRSNYGYTF. CDR3 in DNA: TGTGCCGCGGCCAGCAGGTCTAACTATGGCTACACCTTC.